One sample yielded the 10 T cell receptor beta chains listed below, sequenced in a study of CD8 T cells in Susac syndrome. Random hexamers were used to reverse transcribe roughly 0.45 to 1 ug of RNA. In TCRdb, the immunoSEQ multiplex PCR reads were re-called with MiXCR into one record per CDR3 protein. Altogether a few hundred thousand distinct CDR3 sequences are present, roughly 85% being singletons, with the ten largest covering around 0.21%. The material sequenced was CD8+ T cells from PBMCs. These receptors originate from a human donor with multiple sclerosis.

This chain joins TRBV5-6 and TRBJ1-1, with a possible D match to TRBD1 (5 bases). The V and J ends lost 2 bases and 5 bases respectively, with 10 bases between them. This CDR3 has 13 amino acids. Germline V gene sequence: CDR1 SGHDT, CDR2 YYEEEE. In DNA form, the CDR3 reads TGTGCCAGCAGCTTCATGGCAGGGACTGAAGCTTTCTTT. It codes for CASSFMAGTEAFF.

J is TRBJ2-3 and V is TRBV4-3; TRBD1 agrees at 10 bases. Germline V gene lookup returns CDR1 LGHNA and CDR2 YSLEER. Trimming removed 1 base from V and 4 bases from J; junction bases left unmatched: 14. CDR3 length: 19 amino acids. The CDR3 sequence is CASSQVAMDRGFGADTQYF. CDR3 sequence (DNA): TGCGCCAGCAGCCAAGTTGCAATGGACAGGGGGTTCGGCGCAGATACGCAGTATTTT.

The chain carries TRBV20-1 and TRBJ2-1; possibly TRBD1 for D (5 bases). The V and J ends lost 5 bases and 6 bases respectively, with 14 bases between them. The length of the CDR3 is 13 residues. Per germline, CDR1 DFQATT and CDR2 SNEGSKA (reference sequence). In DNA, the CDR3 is TGCAGTGCTCAGGGCCTCCGATTCAATGAGCAGTTCTTC. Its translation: CSAQGLRFNEQFF.

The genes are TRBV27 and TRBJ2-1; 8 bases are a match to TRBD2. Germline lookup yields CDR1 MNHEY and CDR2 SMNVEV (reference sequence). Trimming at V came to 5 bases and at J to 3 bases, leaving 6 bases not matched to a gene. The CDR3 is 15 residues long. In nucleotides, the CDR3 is TGTGCCAGCAGTCTCTCGGGACTAGGCTACAATGAGCAGTTCTTC. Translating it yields CASSLSGLGYNEQFF.

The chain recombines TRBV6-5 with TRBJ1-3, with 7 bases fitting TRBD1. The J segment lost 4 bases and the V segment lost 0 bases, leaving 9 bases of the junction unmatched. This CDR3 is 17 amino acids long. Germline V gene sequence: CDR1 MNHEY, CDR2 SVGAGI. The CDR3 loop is CASSYSPGQESGNTIYF. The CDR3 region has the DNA TGTGCCAGCAGTTACTCCCCCGGACAGGAGTCCGGAAACACCATATATTTT.

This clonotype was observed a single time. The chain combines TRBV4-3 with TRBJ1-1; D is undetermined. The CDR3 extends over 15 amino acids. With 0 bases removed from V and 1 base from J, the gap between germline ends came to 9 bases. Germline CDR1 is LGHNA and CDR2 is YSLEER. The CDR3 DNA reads TGCGCCAGCAGCCAAGATGGGTTCCCGAACACTGAAGCTTTCTTT. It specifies CASSQDGFPNTEAFF.

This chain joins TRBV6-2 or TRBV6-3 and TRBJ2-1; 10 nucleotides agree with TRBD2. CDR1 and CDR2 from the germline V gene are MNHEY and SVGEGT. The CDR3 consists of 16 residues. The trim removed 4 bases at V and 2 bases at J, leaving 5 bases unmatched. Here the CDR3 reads CASSSGLAAPYNEQFF. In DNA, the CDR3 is TGTGCCAGCAGTTCCGGACTAGCGGCACCCTACAATGAGCAGTTCTTC.

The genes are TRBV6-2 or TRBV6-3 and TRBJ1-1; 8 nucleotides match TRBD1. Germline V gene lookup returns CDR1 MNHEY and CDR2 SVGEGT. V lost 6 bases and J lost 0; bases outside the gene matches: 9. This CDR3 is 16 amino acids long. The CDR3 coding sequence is TGTGCCAGCAGGGCCCGGACAGGGAGGATGAACACTGAAGCTTTCTTT. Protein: CASRARTGRMNTEAFF.

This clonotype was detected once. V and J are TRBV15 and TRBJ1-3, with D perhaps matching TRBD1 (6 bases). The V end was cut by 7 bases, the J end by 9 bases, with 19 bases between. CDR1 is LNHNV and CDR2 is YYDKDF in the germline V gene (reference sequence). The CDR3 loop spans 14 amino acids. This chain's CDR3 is CATNFRDTDSTIYF. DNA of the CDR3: TGTGCCACCAACTTCCGGGACACCGATTCCACCATATATTTT.

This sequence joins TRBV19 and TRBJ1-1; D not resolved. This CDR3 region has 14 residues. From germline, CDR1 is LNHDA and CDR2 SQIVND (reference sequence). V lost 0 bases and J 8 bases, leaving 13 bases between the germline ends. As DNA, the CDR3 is TGTGCCAGTAGTATAGATCTTGAGGTATCCGAAGCTTTCTTT. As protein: CASSIDLEVSEAFF. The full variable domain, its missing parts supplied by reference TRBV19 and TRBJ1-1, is DGGITQSPKYLFRKEGQNVTLSCEQNLNHDAMYWYRQDPGQGLRLIYYSQIVNDFQKGDIAEGYSVSREKKESFPLTVTSAQKNPTAFYLCASSIDLEVSEAFFGQGTRLTVV.